A selection of T cell receptor beta chains follows, all from one sample in a study of cytomegalovirus exposure and HLA in healthy donors. Profiled with immunoSEQ multiplex PCR; TCRdb holds only in-frame clones, not every one. This repertoire shows about 240,000 clones, over 70% found once; its top ten account for less than 8.5%. Sequencing was performed on PBMCs. These receptors were collected from a woman aged 60-75 years in good health and CMV-seropositive. Both conserved end residues are part of each CDR3. Each record gives: V gene, J gene, CDR3 protein.

TRBV2	TRBJ1-1	CASSEPGEAFF
TRBV18	TRBJ2-1	CASSPRGQAYGEQFF
TRBV15	TRBJ2-3	CATAEGLAGGTQYF
TRBV6-6	TRBJ1-5	CASSYNRAGQPQHF
TRBV5-4	TRBJ1-2	CASSLGQTTNYGYTF
TRBV5-1	TRBJ2-3	CASSFGGSSTDTQYF
TRBV28	TRBJ1-4	CASSLASSGFNEKLFF
TRBV6-6	TRBJ1-2	CATYTIDRSNYGYTF
TRBV5-1	TRBJ2-7	CASSLGERGYEQYF
TRBV5-1	TRBJ1-2	CASSVDRGRDGYTF
TRBV2	TRBJ2-1	CASRGMESYNEQFF
TRBV6-1	TRBJ1-2	CASRWDSYGYTF
TRBV5-1	TRBJ2-7	CASSPGRDHEQYF
TRBV7-2	TRBJ2-3	CASSLLTSGTRTDTQYF
TRBV2	TRBJ1-4	CASSEAWDRTGIF
TRBV5-1	TRBJ2-3	CASSLTAGVTDTQYF
TRBV9	TRBJ2-1	CASSLYNEQFF
TRBV11-2	TRBJ2-1	CASSPVGSHEQFF
TRBV2	TRBJ2-2	CASTGLAGTGELFF
TRBV7-3	TRBJ2-5	CASSPGQGHQETQYF
TRBV2	TRBJ2-7	CASSPGQGSREQYF
TRBV21-1	TRBJ2-3	CASSLRGLFSTDTQYF
TRBV7-3	TRBJ1-2	CASLDRANYGYTF
TRBV6-5	TRBJ2-7	CASSYYPDRAYEQYF
TRBV6-4	TRBJ1-2	CASSDVANPSGYTF
TRBV7-9	TRBJ2-5	CASSSGQGAGTQYF
TRBV9	TRBJ2-1	CASSDGTLINEQFF
TRBV29-1	TRBJ2-2	CSVDSRAGELFF
TRBV2	TRBJ2-5	CASKRSSDQETQYF
TRBV11-2	TRBJ2-2	CASSLLAANTGELFF
TRBV28	TRBJ2-7	CASSPLTTYEQYF
TRBV25-1	TRBJ1-6	CASRSATGWLSPLHF
TRBV2	TRBJ1-1	CASSGDRGRITEAFF
TRBV14	TRBJ2-1	CASSLLSTTIFINEQFF
TRBV6-5	TRBJ2-7	CASSYTRQGSTEQYF
TRBV6-6	TRBJ2-7	CASSYRTGESYEQYF
TRBV5-1	TRBJ2-7	CASSLDGASYEQYF
TRBV13	TRBJ2-3	CASSPEGGTITDTQYF
TRBV6-5	TRBJ1-2	CASSWGQSGGYTF
TRBV6-5	TRBJ2-1	CASSYGGSVNEQFF
TRBV4-1	TRBJ2-7	CASSQVVRAGGSYEQYF
TRBV27	TRBJ2-3	CASSFRTIVQPDTQYF
TRBV10-2	TRBJ2-7	CASSDLERYF
TRBV5-4	TRBJ2-3	CASSSPSGSIHTQYF
TRBV5-1	TRBJ2-7	CASSLGGLPSEEQYF
TRBV5-6	TRBJ2-5	CASSFLRRTGGNRQYF
TRBV5-1	TRBJ2-1	CASTSGGFAYNEQFF
TRBV28	TRBJ2-7	CASSLFATGTGYEQYF
TRBV5-1	TRBJ1-4	CASSPQGDANEKLFF
TRBV7-9	TRBJ2-1	CSSSSPTSVYNEQFF
TRBV19	TRBJ2-6	CASSQYSLLGANVLTF
TRBV6-5	TRBJ2-2	CASSYSRAGTGELFF